This T cell receptor beta chain was found in a study of blood T cell repertoires in COVID-19. As for the study in general: From T cells, B-cell-depleted T cells, or PBMCs came the material, which was cDNA or gDNA.

In the authors' workflow: Amplified reference gene primers provided the basis for estimating nucleated cell counts. The data were produced by immunoSEQ multiplex PCR, yet TCRdb's version contains in-frame clones alone and is incomplete. That table is the source of V, J and clone size, and D and trimming were worked out from the DNA. Among about 220,000 clones listed, approximately 88% were seen once. The CDR3 is 16 amino acids. The trim removed 3 bases at V and 2 bases at J, leaving 7 bases unmatched. The germline V gene encodes CDR1 SGHTA and CDR2 FQGNSA. This sequence joins TRBV7-2 and TRBJ2-7, with 10 bases identical to TRBD2. The sequence was collected from a woman in her thirties with acute COVID-19. Material: PBMCs or T cells enriched from blood (not recorded which). The CDR3 bases are TGTGCCAGCAGCTTTGTCAGCGGGGGGGCAACCTACGAGCAGTACTTC. This translates into CASSFVSGGATYEQYF.